These 31 T cell receptor beta chains originate from one sample sequenced in a study of blood T cell repertoires in COVID-19. The assay was immunoSEQ multiplex PCR, and TCRdb's table has in-frame clones only and misses some. Here the sample spans about 87,000 clones, 65% to 90% being singletons. The specimen was peripheral blood. The receptors were gathered from a woman of 80 years or more with active or convalescent COVID-19.

This rearrangement joins TRBV5-1 to TRBJ1-4; the match to TRBD1 covers 9 bases. The CDR3 extends over 16 amino acids. V lost 0 bases and J lost 8; bases outside the gene matches: 8. Germline CDR1 and CDR2: SGHRS and YFSETQ. The CDR3 DNA reads as TGCGCCAGCAGCTTGGGTCAGACAGGGGGAGAGGAAAAACTGTTTTTT. Protein: CASSLGQTGGEEKLFF.

This clone was seen only once. This chain uses TRBV19 with TRBJ2-1; possible D gene TRBD1, 5 bases. The length of the CDR3 is 14 residues. Trimming pared 4 bases from V and 4 bases from J, leaving 11 bases between. The germline V gene encodes CDR1 LNHDA and CDR2 SQIVND (reference sequence). CDR3 sequence reads: CASSSIAGYNEQFF. The CDR3 region has the DNA TGTGCCAGTAGTAGCATTGCAGGGTACAATGAGCAGTTCTTC.

This chain uses TRBV11-2 with TRBJ2-7; TRBD2 matches 10 bases. V dropped 0 bases and J dropped 6; count of bases not matched to a gene: 5. In germline, CDR1 is SGHAT, CDR2 FQNNGV. The CDR3 runs 15 residues. CDR3 amino acids: CASSLEASGSVEQYF. CDR3 nucleotide sequence: TGTGCCAGCAGCTTAGAGGCTAGCGGGAGTGTCGAGCAGTACTTC.

This sequence joins TRBV4-1 and TRBJ2-1, with TRBD1 matching over 11 bases. Per the germline V gene, CDR1 is MGHRA and CDR2 is YSYEKL. CDR3 length: 16 amino acids. Germline trimming cut 1 base from V and 3 bases from J; bases unmatched to any gene: 2. CDR3 sequence: CASSQGDRGSYNEQFF. Here the CDR3 DNA reads TGCGCCAGCAGCCAAGGGGACAGGGGGAGCTACAATGAGCAGTTCTTC.

This clone was detected many times. The chain links TRBV11-2 to TRBJ2-1; 9 bases align to TRBD1. V lost 2 bases and J lost 5; bases outside the gene matches: 1. The CDR3 covers 14 residues. Germline values: CDR1 SGHAT, CDR2 FQNNGV. This CDR3 is CASSLWDRDNEQFF. Here the CDR3 DNA reads TGTGCCAGCAGCTTATGGGACAGGGACAATGAGCAGTTCTTC.

The gene calls are TRBV19 and TRBJ1-1, with D perhaps matching TRBD1 (5 bases). The CDR3 is 16 residues long. Per germline, CDR1 LNHDA and CDR2 SQIVND (reference sequence). Trimming cost V 3 bases and J 0 bases, with 14 bases left between them. For the CDR3, the DNA is TGTGCCAGTAGTATTACGGTTGGGGCCATGAACACTGAAGCTTTCTTT. It translates to CASSITVGAMNTEAFF. Full variable domain (remainder filled in from reference TRBV19 and TRBJ1-1): DGGITQSPKYLFRKEGQNVTLSCEQNLNHDAMYWYRQDPGQGLRLIYYSQIVNDFQKGDIAEGYSVSREKKESFPLTVTSAQKNPTAFYLCASSITVGAMNTEAFFGQGTRLTVV.

This rearrangement joins TRBV7-3 to TRBJ2-2; TRBD1 is a possible D gene (5 bases). The germline V gene has CDR1 SGHTA and CDR2 FQGTGA. Trimming took off 0 bases at V and 3 bases at J, with 11 bases between the two ends. The CDR3 is 16 residues long. Written as DNA, the CDR3 is TGTGCCAGCAGCTTAACCCCCAGGGCGCACACCGGGGAGCTGTTTTTT. Its protein is CASSLTPRAHTGELFF.

This clone appeared once. The V and J genes are TRBV5-4 and TRBJ2-1; D is possibly TRBD2 (6 bases). There are 15 residues in the CDR3. The germline V gene has CDR1 SGHNT and CDR2 YYREEE (reference sequence). V lost 2 bases, J lost 5 bases, and 14 bases lay in between. The CDR3 sequence: CASSLDPGLHNEQFF. Written as DNA, the CDR3 is TGTGCCAGCAGCTTAGACCCGGGACTCCACAATGAGCAGTTCTTC.

The chain combines TRBV28 with TRBJ1-4; D possibly corresponds to TRBD1 (6 bases). Looked up from germline, CDR1 is MDHEN and CDR2 is SYDVKM. V dropped 6 bases and J dropped 8 bases, with 16 bases sitting between them. This CDR3 region has 14 residues. CDR3 in amino acids: CASRLGGAREKLFF. CDR3 DNA: TGTGCCAGCAGATTGGGGGGGGCACGGGAAAAACTGTTTTTT.

The V and J genes are TRBV10-3 and TRBJ2-7; TRBD1 matches at 9 bases. Germline-derived CDR1 and CDR2 are ENHRY and SYGVKD. V shed 9 bases, J shed 7 bases, and the junction held 4 bases outside the gene matches. The CDR3 runs 11 residues. The CDR3: CAIRTGVEQYF. The CDR3 DNA reads as TGTGCCATTCGGACAGGGGTTGAGCAGTACTTC.

V gene TRBV12-3 or TRBV12-4 combines with J gene TRBJ1-5; D remains unclear. This CDR3 is 12 amino acids long. V was shortened by 9 bases and J by 7 bases, with 13 bases between the two germline ends. In DNA form, the CDR3 reads TGTGCCAGTTCCTTTGGGAGCCAGCCCCAGCATTTT. The encoded protein is CASSFGSQPQHF.

The V and J genes are TRBV11-3 and TRBJ2-5, with TRBD2 identical over 8 bases. The CDR3 has 20 residues. V shed 4 bases, J shed 1 base, and the junction held 20 bases outside the gene matches. Germline CDR1 and CDR2: SGHNT and YENEEA. CDR3 residues: CASSSPSGAGGLPSQETQYF. The CDR3 nucleotides read TGTGCCAGCAGCTCCCCATCAGGGGCGGGGGGCCTACCCTCCCAAGAGACCCAGTACTTC.

For the CDR3, the DNA is TGTGCCAGCAGCTTAGCACGGACAGGAAATGAGCAGTTCTTC. Protein: CASSLARTGNEQFF. The chain recombines TRBV7-2 with TRBJ2-1; 7 positions match TRBD1. Germline V gene data show CDR1 as SGHTA and CDR2 as FQGNSA. There are 14 residues in the CDR3. The trim removed 0 bases at V and 7 bases at J, leaving 3 bases unmatched.

The CDR3 DNA reads TGTGCCAGCAGCTTAGTAGGGACTAGCGGCCTTTCCTACGAGCAGTACTTC. As protein: CASSLVGTSGLSYEQYF. The V and J genes are TRBV7-2 and TRBJ2-7; 11 nucleotides match TRBD2. Germline V CDR1 and CDR2: SGHTA, FQGNSA. The CDR3 is made up of 17 amino acids. V lost 1 base to trimming and J lost 1 base; unmatched junction nucleotides: 6.

J is TRBJ1-2 and V is TRBV7-2; 7 bases are shared with TRBD1. CDR1 and CDR2 from the germline V gene are SGHTA and FQGNSA. The CDR3 loop spans 16 amino acids. The V and J ends lost 4 bases and 4 bases, in that order; junction bases with no gene match: 12. The CDR3: CASSSQLGGAGYGYTF. In nucleotides, the CDR3 is TGTGCCAGCAGCTCCCAGTTAGGGGGCGCTGGCTATGGCTACACCTTC. The whole variable domain, filled in from reference TRBV7-2 and TRBJ1-2, reads GAGVSQSPSNKVTEKGKDVELRCDPISGHTALYWYRQSLGQGLEFLIYFQGNSAPDKSGLPSDRFSAERTGGSVSTLTIQRTQQEDSAVYLCASSSQLGGAGYGYTFGSGTRLTVV.

As DNA, the CDR3 is TGTGCCAGCAGCCCCTCTCCGGGGACCGGGGAGCTGTTTTTT. It codes for CASSPSPGTGELFF. The genes are TRBV7-2 and TRBJ2-2; D may be TRBD2 (5 bases). Germline CDR1 and CDR2: SGHTA and FQGNSA. Trimming removed 5 bases from V and 5 bases from J, with 12 bases in between. This CDR3 has 14 amino acids.

The chain employs TRBV5-1 and TRBJ1-1; TRBD1 is a possible D gene (5 bases). The germline V and J ends were trimmed by 4 bases and 3 bases, with 10 bases remaining between them. This CDR3 spans 13 amino acids. Germline lookup yields CDR1 SGHRS and CDR2 YFSETQ. The CDR3 nucleotides read TGCGCCAGCAGCCCGGCCAGGGACACTGAAGCTTTCTTT. It yields the protein CASSPARDTEAFF.

The chain is built from TRBV6-5 and TRBJ2-5; a weak D match, TRBD2 (5 bases). V lost 6 bases and J 2 bases, leaving 16 bases between the germline ends. CDR3 length equals 15 residues. Germline-derived CDR1 and CDR2 are MNHEY and SVGAGI. The CDR3 DNA is TGTGCCAGCAGGTTCCGGGGATGGAGTCAAGAGACCCAGTACTTC. It translates to CASRFRGWSQETQYF.

The chain combines TRBV9 with TRBJ1-4; 8 bases line up with TRBD1. CDR3 length: 17 residues. The junction had 10 bases not matched to a gene; V was cut back by 0 bases and J by 6 bases. Germline CDR1 SGDLS, CDR2 YYNGEE. In DNA, the CDR3 is TGTGCCAGCAGCGTAGGCCCATCCGGGACAGGTGATGAAAAACTGTTTTTT. Its protein is CASSVGPSGTGDEKLFF.

This clone is a singleton in its sample. This rearrangement joins TRBV9 to TRBJ2-7; TRBD2 aligns across 11 bases. CDR1 is SGDLS and CDR2 is YYNGEE in the germline V gene. Trimming removed 0 bases from V and 9 bases from J; junction bases left unmatched: 5. The CDR3 is made up of 14 amino acids. CDR3 loop: CASSVGGLAGLQYF. CDR3 sequence (DNA): TGTGCCAGCAGCGTAGGTGGACTAGCGGGCCTGCAGTACTTC.

This clone came up a few times. CDR3 DNA: TGTGCCAGCAGCTTAAGGGGGCAAGGCGAGCAGTACTTC. Its translation is CASSLRGQGEQYF. The chain couples TRBV7-9 to TRBJ2-7; 7 positions match TRBD1. V was clipped by 2 bases and J by 6 bases; unmatched bases: 4. Germline V gene data show CDR1 as SEHNR and CDR2 as FQNEAQ (reference sequence). This CDR3 is built from 13 residues.

The rearrangement joins TRBV11-3 to TRBJ2-2, with no clear D. The CDR3 consists of 12 residues. V was cut by 4 bases and J by 4 bases, with 4 bases left in between. From germline, CDR1 is SGHNT and CDR2 YENEEA. This CDR3 is CASSSGTGELFF. Written as DNA, the CDR3 is TGTGCCAGCAGCTCGGGCACCGGGGAGCTGTTTTTT.

The rearrangement joins TRBV18 to TRBJ2-7, with a weak D call TRBD1 (6 bases). Germline assignment: CDR1 KGHSH and CDR2 LQKENI. The ends were cut back, 4 bases at V and 5 bases at J, with 12 bases in the middle. The CDR3 is 13 residues long. The CDR3 DNA reads as TGTGCCAGCTCACGATCCAGGGGAAACGAGCAGTACTTC. Translating gives CASSRSRGNEQYF.

The chain uses TRBV7-2 and TRBJ2-7; 10 bases are shared with TRBD2. This CDR3 comprises 15 residues. Germline CDR1 SGHTA, CDR2 FQGNSA. The junction had 10 bases not matched to a gene; V was cut back by 7 bases and J by 4 bases. The CDR3 nucleotides read TGTGCCAGCAACCCGGGGCTAGCGGGGGTATACGAGCAGTACTTC. This codes for CASNPGLAGVYEQYF.

V is TRBV7-2 and J is TRBJ2-1; D unclear. V was clipped by 3 bases and J by 3 bases, with 12 bases between them. This CDR3 is built from 15 residues. CDR1 SGHTA and CDR2 FQGNSA come from the germline V gene. The DNA of the CDR3 is TGTGCCAGCAGCTTTTGGCAGGAATACTACAATGAGCAGTTCTTC. As protein: CASSFWQEYYNEQFF.

This clone was counted a few times. This chain joins TRBV7-3 and TRBJ2-1, with TRBD1 matching 8 bases. Germline-derived CDR1 and CDR2 are SGHTA and FQGTGA. The ends lost 3 bases at V and 7 bases at J; junction bases unmatched: 2. The CDR3 is made up of 13 amino acids. The CDR3 sequence is CASSLNRGNEQFF. The DNA of the CDR3 is TGTGCCAGCAGCTTGAACAGGGGGAATGAGCAGTTCTTC.

The rearrangement uses TRBV3-1 (or the pseudogene TRBV3-2) and TRBJ2-3; D remains unclear. Germline lookup yields CDR1 LGHDT and CDR2 YNNKEL (reference sequence). This CDR3 has 14 amino acids. Between the trimmed V and J ends, which lost 1 base and 6 bases, there was a span of 11 bases. The CDR3 nucleotides are TGTGCCAGCAGCCAAGTTATTGCCGGGGATACGCAGTATTTT. This translates into CASSQVIAGDTQYF.

V and J are TRBV18 and TRBJ2-2; 9 bases map to TRBD1. Germline-derived CDR1 and CDR2 are KGHSH and LQKENI. This CDR3 has 15 residues. After removal of 1 base from V and 3 bases from J, the junction contained 0 bases not matched to a gene. CDR3 sequence reads: CASSPRQGDTGELFF. The DNA for the CDR3 is TGTGCCAGCTCACCACGACAGGGGGACACCGGGGAGCTGTTTTTT.

The chain is built from TRBV7-3 and TRBJ2-7, with 7 positions matching TRBD1. After removal of 2 bases from V and 6 bases from J, the junction contained 7 bases not matched to a gene. CDR1 and CDR2 (germline): SGHTA, FQGTGA. The CDR3 totals 14 residues. The CDR3 sequence is CASSLVGGASEQYF. In DNA form, the CDR3 reads TGTGCCAGCAGCTTAGTAGGGGGCGCCTCCGAGCAGTACTTC.

The rearrangement links TRBV5-1 to TRBJ2-1; a possible D gene is TRBD1 (6 bases). Germline V gives CDR1 SGHRS, CDR2 YFSETQ. The CDR3 spans 15 residues. V lost 5 bases and J 6 bases, leaving 18 bases between the germline ends. CDR3 residues: CASRTGTSTTNEQFF. DNA for the CDR3: TGCGCCAGCAGAACCGGGACATCTACAACCAATGAGCAGTTCTTC.

The rearrangement links TRBV4-1 to TRBJ1-6, with D possibly matching TRBD1 (5 bases). This CDR3 comprises 18 residues. CDR1 MGHRA and CDR2 YSYEKL come from the germline V gene. Trimming removed 4 bases at V and 6 bases at J, with 22 bases between. Written as DNA, the CDR3 is TGCGCCAGCAGCCCTCGCCATGACTCTGGGGGGTTTAATTCACCCCTCCACTTT. Its protein is CASSPRHDSGGFNSPLHF.